Listed here are 6 T cell receptor beta chains from one sample, sequenced in a study of Ad26.COV2.S vaccination and SARS-CoV-2 variants. Treatment in this sample: over 15 received Ad26.COV2.S at low or high dose, single or two shots; about 5 received placebo; per-sample allocation not given. It was on day 63 after the first vaccine or placebo injection that samples were taken. The data were produced by immunoSEQ multiplex PCR, yet TCRdb's version contains in-frame clones alone and is incomplete. The data contain around 340,000 clones, roughly 91% of them seen just once; the ten biggest clones take up about 5%. Specimen: peripheral blood, collected in a trial of Ad26.COV2.S vaccine versus placebo. The origin of the receptors is a person between 18 and 59 years old who received the Ad26.COV2.S COVID-19 vaccine or a placebo.

The V call is TRBV27, the J call TRBJ2-7, with 8 bases aligning to TRBD1. The CDR3 contains 12 residues. Germline CDR1 is MNHEY and CDR2 is SMNVEV (reference sequence). J gave up 3 bases and V 6 bases, and 1 base lay outside the gene matches. CDR3 amino acids: CASSDRGYEQYF. The CDR3 bases are TGTGCCAGCAGCGACAGGGGCTACGAGCAGTACTTC.

This chain joins TRBV28 and TRBJ1-5; 8 bases align to TRBD1. The ends lost 6 bases at V and 4 bases at J; junction bases unmatched: 8. The CDR3 runs 15 residues. Germline V gene lookup returns CDR1 MDHEN and CDR2 SYDVKM. The CDR3 nucleotides are TGTGCCAGCAGCAGCGGGACAGGTAATAATCAGCCCCAGCATTTT. Encoded protein: CASSSGTGNNQPQHF.

In this sample, this clone turned up once. The chain recombines TRBV27 with TRBJ2-7; D is possibly TRBD2 (5 bases). The CDR3 runs to 13 residues. Germline CDR1 is MNHEY and CDR2 is SMNVEV (reference sequence). Deletions cut 0 bases from V and 2 bases from J, with 5 bases between. Here the CDR3 reads CASSLSLAYEQYF. The CDR3 DNA follows: TGTGCCAGCAGTTTATCACTAGCCTACGAGCAGTACTTC.

The J gene is TRBJ1-1, the V gene TRBV30; TRBD1 is a possible D gene (5 bases). V was clipped by 1 base and J by 1 base, with 7 bases between them. Germline-derived CDR1 and CDR2 are GTSNPN and SVGIG (reference sequence). This CDR3 contains 13 residues. CDR3 DNA sequence: TGTGCCTGGAGTGGCCAGGGGAACACTGAAGCTTTCTTT. This gives the protein CAWSGQGNTEAFF.

The chain uses TRBV18 and TRBJ1-4; 7 nucleotides agree with TRBD1. The V and J ends lost 4 bases and 5 bases, in that order; junction bases with no gene match: 4. The CDR3 is 14 residues long. CDR1 is KGHSH and CDR2 is LQKENI in the germline V gene. CDR3 DNA sequence: TGTGCCAGCTCACATCCGACAGGGAATGAAAAACTGTTTTTT. It codes for CASSHPTGNEKLFF.

The table lists this clone with a count of one. This chain links TRBV3-1 (or the pseudogene TRBV3-2) with TRBJ1-2; 10 bases are a match to TRBD1. Germline CDR1 LGHDT, CDR2 YNNKEL (reference sequence). The V and J ends lost 2 bases and 4 bases, in that order; junction bases with no gene match: 4. This CDR3 comprises 15 residues. CDR3 region: CASSQPGTGVYGYTF. As DNA, the CDR3 is TGTGCCAGCAGCCAACCCGGGACAGGGGTCTATGGCTACACCTTC.